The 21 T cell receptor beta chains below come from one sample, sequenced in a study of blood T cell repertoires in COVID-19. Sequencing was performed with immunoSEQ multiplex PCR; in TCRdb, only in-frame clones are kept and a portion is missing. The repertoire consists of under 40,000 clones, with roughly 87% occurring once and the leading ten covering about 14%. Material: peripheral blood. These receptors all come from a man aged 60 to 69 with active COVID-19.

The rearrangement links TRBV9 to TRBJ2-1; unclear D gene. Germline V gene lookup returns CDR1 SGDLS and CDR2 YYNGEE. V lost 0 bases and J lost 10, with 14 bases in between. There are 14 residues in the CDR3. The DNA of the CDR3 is TGTGCCAGCAGCGTAGGCGGAATCCAAATGGAGCAGTTCTTC. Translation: CASSVGGIQMEQFF. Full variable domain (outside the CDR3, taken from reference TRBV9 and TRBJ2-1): DSGVTQTPKHLITATGQRVTLRCSPRSGDLSVYWYQQSLDQGLQFLIQYYNGEERAKGNILERFSAQQFPDLHSELNLSSLELGDSALYFCASSVGGIQMEQFFGPGTRLTVL.

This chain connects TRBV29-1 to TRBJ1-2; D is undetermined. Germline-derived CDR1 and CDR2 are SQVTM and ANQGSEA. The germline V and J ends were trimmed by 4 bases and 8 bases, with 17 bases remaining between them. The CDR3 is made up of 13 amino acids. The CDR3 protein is CSVGEVLSGGYTF. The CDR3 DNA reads TGCAGCGTTGGCGAGGTTCTCAGCGGAGGCTACACCTTC.

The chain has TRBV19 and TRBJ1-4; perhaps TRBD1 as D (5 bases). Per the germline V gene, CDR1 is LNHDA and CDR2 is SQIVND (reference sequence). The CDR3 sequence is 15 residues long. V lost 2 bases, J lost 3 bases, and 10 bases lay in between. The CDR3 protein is CASSIPGLSNEKLFF. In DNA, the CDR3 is TGTGCCAGTAGTATACCGGGACTCTCTAATGAAAAACTGTTTTTT.

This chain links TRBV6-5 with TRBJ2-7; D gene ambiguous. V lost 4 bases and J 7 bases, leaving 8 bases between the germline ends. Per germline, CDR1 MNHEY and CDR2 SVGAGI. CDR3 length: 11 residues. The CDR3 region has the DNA TGTGCCAGCAGTTCCACAACGGAGCAGTACTTC. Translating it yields CASSSTTEQYF.

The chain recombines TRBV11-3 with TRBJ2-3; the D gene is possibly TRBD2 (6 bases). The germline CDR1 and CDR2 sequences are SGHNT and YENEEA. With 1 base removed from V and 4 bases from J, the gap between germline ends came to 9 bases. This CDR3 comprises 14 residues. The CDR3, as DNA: TGTGCCAGCAGCTTAGGCGGGAACTCAGATACGCAGTATTTT. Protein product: CASSLGGNSDTQYF.

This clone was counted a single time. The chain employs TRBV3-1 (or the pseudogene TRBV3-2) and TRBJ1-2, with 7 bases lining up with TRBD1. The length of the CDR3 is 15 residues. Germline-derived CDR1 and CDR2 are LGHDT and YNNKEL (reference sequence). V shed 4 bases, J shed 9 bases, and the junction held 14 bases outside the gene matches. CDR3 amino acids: CASSRDRDSPSRYTF. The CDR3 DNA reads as TGTGCCAGCAGCCGCGACCGGGACAGTCCTTCCCGCTACACCTTC.

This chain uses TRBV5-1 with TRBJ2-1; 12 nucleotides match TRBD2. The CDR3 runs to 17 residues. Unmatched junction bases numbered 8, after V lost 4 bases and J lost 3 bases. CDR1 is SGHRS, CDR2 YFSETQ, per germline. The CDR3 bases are TGCGCCAGCAGCCCCGGACTAGCGGGGAGTTTCTACAATGAGCAGTTCTTC. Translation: CASSPGLAGSFYNEQFF.

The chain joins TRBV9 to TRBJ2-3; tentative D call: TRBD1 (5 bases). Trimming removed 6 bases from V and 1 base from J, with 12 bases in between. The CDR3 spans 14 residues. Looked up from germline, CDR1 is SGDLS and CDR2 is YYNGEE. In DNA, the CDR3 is TGTGCCAGCACCCTTACAGGCGGCACAGATACGCAGTATTTT. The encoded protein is CASTLTGGTDTQYF.

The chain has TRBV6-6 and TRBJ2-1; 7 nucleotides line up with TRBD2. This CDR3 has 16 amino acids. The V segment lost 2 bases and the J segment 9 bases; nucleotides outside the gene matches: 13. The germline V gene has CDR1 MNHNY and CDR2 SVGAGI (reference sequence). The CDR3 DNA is TGTGCCAGCAGTTACAGTTGGGGGGAGGGGTACGGTGAGCAGTTCTTC. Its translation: CASSYSWGEGYGEQFF.

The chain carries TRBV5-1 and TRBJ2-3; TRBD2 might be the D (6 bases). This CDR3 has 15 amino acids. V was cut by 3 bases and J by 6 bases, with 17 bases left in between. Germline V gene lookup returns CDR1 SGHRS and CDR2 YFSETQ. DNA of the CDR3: TGCGCCAGCAGCTCGGGGGACGGCCGGCGGGATACGCAGTATTTT. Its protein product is CASSSGDGRRDTQYF.

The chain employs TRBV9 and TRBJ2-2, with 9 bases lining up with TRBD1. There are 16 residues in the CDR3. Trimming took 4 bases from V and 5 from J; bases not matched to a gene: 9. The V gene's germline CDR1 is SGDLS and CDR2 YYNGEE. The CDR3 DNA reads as TGTGCCAGCAGCTTGTACCGGGACAGGGTGACCGGGGAGCTGTTTTTT. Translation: CASSLYRDRVTGELFF.

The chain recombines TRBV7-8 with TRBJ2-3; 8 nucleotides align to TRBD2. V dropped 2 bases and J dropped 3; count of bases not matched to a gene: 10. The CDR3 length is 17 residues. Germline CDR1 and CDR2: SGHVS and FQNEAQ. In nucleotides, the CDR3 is TGTGCCAGCAGCTTACTCGGGAGTAGCGGGGAAACAGATACGCAGTATTTT. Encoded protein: CASSLLGSSGETDTQYF.

The CDR3 here is CASSPSGNEQFF. CDR3 bases: TGTGCCAGCAGCCCAAGCGGAAATGAGCAGTTCTTC. This sequence joins TRBV7-3 and TRBJ2-1, with D possibly matching TRBD2 (5 bases). There are 12 residues in the CDR3. Per the germline V gene, CDR1 is SGHTA and CDR2 is FQGTGA. The germline V and J ends were trimmed by 5 bases and 7 bases, with 9 bases remaining between them.

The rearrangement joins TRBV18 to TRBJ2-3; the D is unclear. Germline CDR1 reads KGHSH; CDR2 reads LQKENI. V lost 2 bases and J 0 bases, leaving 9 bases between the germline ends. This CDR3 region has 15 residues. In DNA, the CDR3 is TGTGCCAGCTCACCAGGGCAGGTTAGCACAGATACGCAGTATTTT. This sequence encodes CASSPGQVSTDTQYF.

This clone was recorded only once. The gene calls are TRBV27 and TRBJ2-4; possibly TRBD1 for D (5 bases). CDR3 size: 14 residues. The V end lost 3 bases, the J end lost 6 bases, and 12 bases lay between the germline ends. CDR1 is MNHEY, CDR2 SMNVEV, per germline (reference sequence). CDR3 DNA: TGTGCCAGCAGTTTCCGGCAGGGTCGAAACATTCAGTACTTC. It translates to CASSFRQGRNIQYF.

DNA of the CDR3: TGTGCCAGCAGCTTTCCGGGGACAGATACGCAGTATTTT. Protein product: CASSFPGTDTQYF. This chain links TRBV5-4 with TRBJ2-3, with D possibly TRBD2 on 5 matching bases. The germline CDR1 and CDR2 sequences are SGHNT and YYREEE (reference sequence). The length of the CDR3 is 13 residues. The V and J ends lost 2 bases and 3 bases respectively, with 7 bases between them.

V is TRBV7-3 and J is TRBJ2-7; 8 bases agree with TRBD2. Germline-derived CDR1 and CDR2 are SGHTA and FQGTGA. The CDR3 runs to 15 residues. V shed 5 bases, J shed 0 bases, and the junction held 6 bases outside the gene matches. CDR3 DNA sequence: TGTGCCAGCAGCGCCTCCGGGACTAGCTCCTACGAGCAGTACTTC. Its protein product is CASSASGTSSYEQYF.

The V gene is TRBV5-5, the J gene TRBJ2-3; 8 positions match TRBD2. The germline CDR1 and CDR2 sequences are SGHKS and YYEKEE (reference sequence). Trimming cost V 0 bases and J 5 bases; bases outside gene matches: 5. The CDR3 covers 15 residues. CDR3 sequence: CASSLDGLAGDTQYF. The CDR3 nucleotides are TGTGCCAGCAGCTTGGACGGACTAGCAGGAGATACGCAGTATTTT.

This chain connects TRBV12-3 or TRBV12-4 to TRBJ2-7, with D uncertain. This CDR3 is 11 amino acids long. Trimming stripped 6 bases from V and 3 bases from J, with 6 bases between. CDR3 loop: CASSYSYEQYF. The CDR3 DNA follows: TGTGCCAGCAGCTATAGCTACGAGCAGTACTTC.

CDR3 DNA: TGTGCCAGCAGCCCCCCTAGCGGGATAAGGGGTGATGAGCAGTTCTTC. This translates into CASSPPSGIRGDEQFF. The rearrangement links TRBV7-9 to TRBJ2-1; TRBD2 matches 9 bases. The CDR3 length is 16 residues. V lost 5 bases and J lost 8; bases outside the gene matches: 13. The germline V gene has CDR1 SEHNR and CDR2 FQNEAQ (reference sequence).

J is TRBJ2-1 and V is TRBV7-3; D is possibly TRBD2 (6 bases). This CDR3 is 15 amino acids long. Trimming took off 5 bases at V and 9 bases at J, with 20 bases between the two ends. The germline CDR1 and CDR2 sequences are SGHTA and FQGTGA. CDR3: CASSARLDGGTEQFF. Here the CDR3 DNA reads TGTGCCAGCAGCGCCCGACTAGACGGCGGAACTGAGCAGTTCTTC.